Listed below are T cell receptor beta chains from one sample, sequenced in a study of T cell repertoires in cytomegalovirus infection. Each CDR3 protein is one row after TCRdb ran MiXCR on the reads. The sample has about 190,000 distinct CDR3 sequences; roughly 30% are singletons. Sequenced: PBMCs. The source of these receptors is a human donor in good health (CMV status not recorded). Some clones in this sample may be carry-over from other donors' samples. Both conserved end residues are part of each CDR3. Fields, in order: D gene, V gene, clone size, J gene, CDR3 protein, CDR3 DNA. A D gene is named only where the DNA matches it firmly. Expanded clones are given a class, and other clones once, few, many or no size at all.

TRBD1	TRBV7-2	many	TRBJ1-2	CASSPGQGSYTF	TGTGCCAGCAGCCCGGGACAGGGGAGCTACACCTTC
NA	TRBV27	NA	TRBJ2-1	CASSPRPNWEQFF	TGTGCCAGCAGTCCAAGACCGAACTGGGAGCAGTTCTTC
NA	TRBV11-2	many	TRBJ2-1	CASSLGRYNEQFF	TGTGCCAGCAGCTTAGGCCGGTACAATGAGCAGTTCTTC
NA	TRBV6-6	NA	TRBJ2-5	CASSPGNQETQYF	TGTGCCAGCAGCCCCGGGAACCAAGAGACCCAGTACTTC
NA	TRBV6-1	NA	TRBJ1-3	CASSLMYWSSDGNTIYF	TGTGCCAGCAGTTTGATGTATTGGTCTTCTGATGGAAACACCATATATTTT
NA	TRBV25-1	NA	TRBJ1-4	CASSEGSTTNEKLFF	TGTGCCAGCAGTGAAGGGTCTACAACTAATGAAAAACTGTTTTTT
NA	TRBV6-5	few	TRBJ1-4	CASTGVNEKLFF	TGTGCCAGCACCGGGGTAAATGAAAAACTGTTTTTT
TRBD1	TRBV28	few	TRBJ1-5	CASSPGTGLGGRQPQHF	TGTGCCAGCAGCCCCGGGACAGGGTTGGGAGGACGTCAGCCCCAGCATTTT
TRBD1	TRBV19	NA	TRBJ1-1	CASRGQGEITRAEAFF	TGTGCCAGCCGGGGACAGGGAGAAATCACTAGGGCTGAAGCTTTCTTT
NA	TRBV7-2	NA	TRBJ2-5	CASSQQGPPGETQYF	TGTGCCAGCAGCCAACAGGGTCCGCCTGGGGAGACCCAGTACTTC
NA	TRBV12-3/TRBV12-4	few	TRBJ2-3	CASSLPLQTTDTQYF	TGTGCCAGCAGTCTCCCTCTACAAACCACAGATACGCAGTATTTT
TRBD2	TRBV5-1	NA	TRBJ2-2	CASSLNSGGAAGELFF	TGCGCCAGCAGCTTGAACAGCGGGGGGGCCGCGGGGGAGCTGTTTTTT
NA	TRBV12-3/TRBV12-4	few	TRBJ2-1	CASTPGAGTAAYNEQFF	TGTGCCAGCACCCCGGGGGCGGGGACAGCGGCCTACAATGAGCAGTTCTTC
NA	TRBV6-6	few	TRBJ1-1	CASTTPQGRNTEAFF	TGTGCCAGCACTACACCGCAGGGTCGGAACACTGAAGCTTTCTTT
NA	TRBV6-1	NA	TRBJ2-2	CASSGGPWIGELFF	TGTGCCAGCAGCGGGGGCCCCTGGATCGGGGAGCTGTTTTTT
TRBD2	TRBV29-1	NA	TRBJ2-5	CSVRPSGQETQYF	TGCAGCGTTCGACCTAGCGGACAAGAGACCCAGTACTTC
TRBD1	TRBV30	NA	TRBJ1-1	CAWAQGEYTEAFF	TGTGCCTGGGCACAGGGGGAGTACACTGAAGCTTTCTTT
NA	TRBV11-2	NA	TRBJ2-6	CASSSFGDGANVLTF	TGTGCCAGCAGCTCCTTTGGGGATGGGGCCAACGTCCTGACTTTC
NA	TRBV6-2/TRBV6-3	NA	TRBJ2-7	CASNQYSLSDEQYF	TGTGCCAGCAACCAGTACAGTTTGTCGGACGAGCAGTACTTC
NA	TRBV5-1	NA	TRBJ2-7	CASSLGLTAIYNEQYF	TGCGCCAGCAGCTTGGGACTGACGGCTATTTACAACGAGCAGTACTTC
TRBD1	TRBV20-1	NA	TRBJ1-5	CSAWDRAGNQPQHF	TGCAGTGCTTGGGACAGGGCTGGCAATCAGCCCCAGCATTTT
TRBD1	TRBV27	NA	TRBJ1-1	CASSLSGTGMNTEAFF	TGTGCCAGCAGTTTATCTGGGACAGGTATGAACACTGAAGCTTTCTTT
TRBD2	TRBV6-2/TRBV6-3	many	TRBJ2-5	CASSSPRLARGETQYF	TGTGCCAGCAGTTCGCCCCGACTAGCTCGGGGGGAGACCCAGTACTTC